This T cell receptor beta chain was identified during a study of Ad26.COV2.S vaccination and SARS-CoV-2 variants. Overall study context: The authors gave Ad26.COV2.S intramuscularly, either once or twice 56 days apart.

Clones were sequenced by immunoSEQ multiplex PCR, and TCRdb holds only the in-frame ones, with some missing. The sample lists around 320,000 clones, around 90% occurring once. This CDR3 has 14 residues. V shed 3 bases and J shed 1 base, with 10 bases lying between them. Germline loops: CDR1 SGHRS, CDR2 YFSETQ. Treatment in this sample: 19 received Ad26.COV2.S at low or high dose, single or two shots; five or six received placebo; per-sample allocation not given. Sampling was done on day 63 after the first vaccine or placebo injection. Donation was by an adult aged 18-55 years who was in Boston. This rearrangement joins TRBV5-1 to TRBJ1-1; a weak D match, TRBD1 (6 bases). The TCR comes from a person between 18 and 65 years old who received the Ad26.COV2.S COVID-19 vaccine or a placebo. This specimen was peripheral blood, taken in a trial of Ad26.COV2.S vaccine versus placebo. The CDR3 DNA follows: TGCGCCAGCAGCTGGGACACACCGAACACTGAAGCTTTCTTT. Its translation is CASSWDTPNTEAFF.